This entry describes one T cell receptor (beta chain). The V end was cut by 5 bases, the J end by 5 bases, with 15 bases between. The CDR3 has 15 amino acids. Germline-derived CDR1 and CDR2 are SGHTA and FQGTGA. Profiling relied on immunoSEQ multiplex PCR, and the TCRdb table lists in-frame clones only, not all of them. This table holds just under 65,000 clones, roughly nine tenths found once. This entry comes from a study of OX40 agonist ivuxolimab in advanced cancers. Turning to the study itself: Partial responses occurred in three patients (one hepatocellular carcinoma, two cutaneous melanoma).

The specimen was CD4+ or CD8+ T cells sorted from blood, collected in a trial of the OX40 agonist ivuxolimab. The V call is TRBV7-3, the J call TRBJ2-2; D may match TRBD1 or TRBD2 (5 bases each). This receptor was obtained from an adult with an advanced solid tumor such as melanoma, head and neck, liver or kidney cancer. The CDR3 DNA sequence: TGTGCCAGCAGCGCGGCCGGGGCCCCTACCGGGGAGCTGTTTTTT. It yields the protein CASSAAGAPTGELFF.